What follows is one T cell receptor (beta chain) and its context. The CDR3 loop spans 15 amino acids. Trimming removed 5 bases from V and 4 bases from J; junction bases left unmatched: 6. The germline CDR1 and CDR2 sequences are MNHNS and SASEGT. This record comes from a study of T cell repertoires in cytomegalovirus infection. TCRdb re-called the reads through MiXCR, storing one row per CDR3 protein. The repertoire holds more than 650,000 distinct CDR3 sequences, with less than 40% as singletons. The receptor was isolated from a human donor in good health (CMV status not recorded). Some clones in this sample may be carry-over from other donors' samples. Material for sequencing was PBMCs. V usage is TRBV6-1 and J usage is TRBJ2-1; 9 bases match TRBD2. CDR3 nucleotides: TGTGCCAGCAGTCGACTAGCGGAGGGGTACAATGAGCAGTTCTTC. It codes for CASSRLAEGYNEQFF.